This entry concerns a single T cell receptor (beta chain). The method was immunoSEQ multiplex PCR; TCRdb's version includes in-frame clones alone and lacks a portion of them. This sample has about 710,000 clones, with roughly 86% found just once. This entry is derived from a study of shared T cell receptors in the human thymus. The germline V gene has CDR1 MNHEY and CDR2 SMNVEV (reference sequence). V gave up 5 bases and J gave up 1 base, with 19 bases separating them. The CDR3 is made up of 17 amino acids. These data were likewise used in another study, on human thymus T cells.

The sequence was obtained from a boy less than two years old with a congenital heart defect. The sequenced sample consisted of thymocytes. V usage is TRBV27 and J usage is TRBJ2-3, with D perhaps TRBD1 (5 bases). The CDR3 DNA sequence: TGTGCCAGCAGTCCTCCACGGACGCAGGGATGCACAGATACGCAGTATTTT. It is translated as CASSPPRTQGCTDTQYF.